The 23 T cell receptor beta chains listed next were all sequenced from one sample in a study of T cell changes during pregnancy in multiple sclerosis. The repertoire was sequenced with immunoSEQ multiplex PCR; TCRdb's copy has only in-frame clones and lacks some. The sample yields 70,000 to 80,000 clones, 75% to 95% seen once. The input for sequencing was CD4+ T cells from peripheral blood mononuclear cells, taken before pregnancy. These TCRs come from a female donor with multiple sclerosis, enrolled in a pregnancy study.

The CDR3 DNA reads as TGTGCCAGCAGCTTTTGGATGCCGGGGGACACTGAAGCTTTCTTT. Translation: CASSFWMPGDTEAFF. J is TRBJ1-1 and V is TRBV11-3, with D perhaps TRBD1 (5 bases). This CDR3 spans 15 amino acids. From germline, CDR1 is SGHNT and CDR2 YENEEA. Trimming removed 3 bases from V and 3 bases from J, with 14 bases in between. Complete variable domain (other parts from reference TRBV11-3 and TRBJ1-1): EAGVVQSPRYKIIEKKQPVAFWCNPISGHNTLYWYLQNLGQGPELLIRYENEEAVDDSQLPKDRFSAERLKGVDSTLKIQPAELGDSAVYLCASSFWMPGDTEAFFGQGTRLTVV.

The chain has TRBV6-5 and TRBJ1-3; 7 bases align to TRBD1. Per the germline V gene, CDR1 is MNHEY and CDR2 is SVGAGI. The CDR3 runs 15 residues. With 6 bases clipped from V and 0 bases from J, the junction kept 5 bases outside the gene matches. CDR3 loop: CASRMTGFSGNTIYF. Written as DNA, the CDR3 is TGTGCCAGCAGGATGACAGGGTTCTCTGGAAACACCATATATTTT.

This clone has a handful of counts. CDR3 in DNA: TGCGCCAGCAGCGGAGGACAGGGGGAGGATTCACCCCTCCACTTT. This translates into CASSGGQGEDSPLHF. This chain links TRBV5-1 with TRBJ1-6; TRBD1 aligns across 10 bases. The V segment lost 4 bases and the J segment 8 bases; nucleotides outside the gene matches: 6. Germline-derived CDR1 and CDR2 are SGHRS and YFSETQ. The length of the CDR3 is 15 residues.

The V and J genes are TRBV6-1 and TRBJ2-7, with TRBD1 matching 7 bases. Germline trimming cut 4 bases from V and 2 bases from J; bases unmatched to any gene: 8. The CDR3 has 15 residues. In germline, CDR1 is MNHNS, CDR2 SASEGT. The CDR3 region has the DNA TGTGCCAGCAGTGTCGCCGGGACAGAGACCTACGAGCAGTACTTC. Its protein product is CASSVAGTETYEQYF.

DNA for the CDR3: TGCGCCAGCAGCCTTAGGACAGGGGATCAGCCCCAGCATTTT. It yields the protein CASSLRTGDQPQHF. The rearrangement joins TRBV5-1 to TRBJ1-5; 9 bases fit TRBD1. CDR3 length: 14 residues. Germline V CDR1 and CDR2: SGHRS, YFSETQ. With 4 bases clipped from V and 5 bases from J, the junction kept 4 bases outside the gene matches. Looking up the rest from reference TRBV5-1 and TRBJ1-5 gives the full variable domain: KAGVTQTPRYLIKTRGQQVTLSCSPISGHRSVSWYQQTPGQGLQFLFEYFSETQRNKGNFPGRFSGRQFSNSRSEMNVSTLELGDSALYLCASSLRTGDQPQHFGDGTRLSIL.

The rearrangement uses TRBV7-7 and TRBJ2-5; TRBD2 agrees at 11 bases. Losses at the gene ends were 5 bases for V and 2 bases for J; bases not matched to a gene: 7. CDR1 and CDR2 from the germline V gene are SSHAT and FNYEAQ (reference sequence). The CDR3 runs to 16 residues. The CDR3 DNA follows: TGTGCCAGCAGCCATACTAGCGGGGGAGGGCAAGAGACCCAGTACTTC. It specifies CASSHTSGGGQETQYF. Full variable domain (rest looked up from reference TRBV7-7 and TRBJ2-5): GAGVSQSPRYKVTKRGQDVTLRCDPISSHATLYWYQQALGQGPEFLTYFNYEAQPDKSGLPSDRFSAERPEGSISTLTIQRTEQRDSAMYRCASSHTSGGGQETQYFGPGTRLLVL.

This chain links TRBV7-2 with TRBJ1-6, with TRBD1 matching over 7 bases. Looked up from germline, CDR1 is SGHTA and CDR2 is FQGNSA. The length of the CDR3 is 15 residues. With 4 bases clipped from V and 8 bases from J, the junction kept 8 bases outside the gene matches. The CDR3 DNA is TGTGCCAGCAGCTGGGGACAGACGGGGGATTCACCCCTCCACTTT. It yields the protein CASSWGQTGDSPLHF.

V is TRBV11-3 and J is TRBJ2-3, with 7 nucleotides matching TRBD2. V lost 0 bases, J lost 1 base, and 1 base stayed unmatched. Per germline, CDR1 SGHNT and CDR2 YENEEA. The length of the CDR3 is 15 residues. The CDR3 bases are TGTGCCAGCAGCTTAGACCTAGCGGGCACAGATACGCAGTATTTT. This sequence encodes CASSLDLAGTDTQYF.

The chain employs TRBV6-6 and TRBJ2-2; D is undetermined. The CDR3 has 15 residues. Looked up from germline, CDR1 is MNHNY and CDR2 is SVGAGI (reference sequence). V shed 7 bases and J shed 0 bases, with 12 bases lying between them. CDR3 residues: CASIWAPANTGELFF. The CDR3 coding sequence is TGTGCCAGCATATGGGCCCCCGCGAACACCGGGGAGCTGTTTTTT.

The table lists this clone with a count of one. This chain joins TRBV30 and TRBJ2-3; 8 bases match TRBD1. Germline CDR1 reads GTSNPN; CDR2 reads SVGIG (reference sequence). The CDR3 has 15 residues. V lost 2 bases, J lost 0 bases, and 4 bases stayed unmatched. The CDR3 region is CAWSSRGRSTDTQYF. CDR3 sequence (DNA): TGTGCCTGGAGTTCCAGGGGGCGCAGCACAGATACGCAGTATTTT.

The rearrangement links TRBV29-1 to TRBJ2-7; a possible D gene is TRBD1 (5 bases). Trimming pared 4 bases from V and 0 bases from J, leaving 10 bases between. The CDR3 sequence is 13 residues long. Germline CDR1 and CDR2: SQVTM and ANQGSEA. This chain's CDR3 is CSVVTGASYEQYF. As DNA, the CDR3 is TGCAGCGTTGTTACAGGAGCCTCCTACGAGCAGTACTTC.

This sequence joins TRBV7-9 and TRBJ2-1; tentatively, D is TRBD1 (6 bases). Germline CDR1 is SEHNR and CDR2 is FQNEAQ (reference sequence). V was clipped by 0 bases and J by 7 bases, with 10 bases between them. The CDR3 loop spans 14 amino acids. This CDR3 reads CASSLAGTKNEQFF. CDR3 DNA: TGTGCCAGCAGCTTAGCCGGGACAAAAAATGAGCAGTTCTTC. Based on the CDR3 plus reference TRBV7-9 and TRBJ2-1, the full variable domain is DTGVSQNPRHKITKRGQNVTFRCDPISEHNRLYWYRQTLGQGPEFLTYFQNEAQLEKSRLLSDRFSAERPKGSFSTLEIQRTEQGDSAMYLCASSLAGTKNEQFFGPGTRLTVL.

DNA of the CDR3: TGTGCCAGCAGCTTGCTGTCGGGGGTGAGCACAGATACGCAGTATTTT. Translation: CASSLLSGVSTDTQYF. J is TRBJ2-3 and V is TRBV5-6; D possibly corresponds to TRBD2 (6 bases). The V gene lost 1 base and the J gene lost 0 bases, with 12 bases spanning the gap. The germline V gene has CDR1 SGHDT and CDR2 YYEEEE. The CDR3 has 16 amino acids.

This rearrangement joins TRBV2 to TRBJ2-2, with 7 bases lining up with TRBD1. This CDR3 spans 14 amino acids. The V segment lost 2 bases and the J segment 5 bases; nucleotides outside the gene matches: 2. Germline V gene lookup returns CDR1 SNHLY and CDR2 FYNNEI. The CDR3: CASSESRGTGELFF. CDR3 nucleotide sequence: TGTGCCAGCAGTGAAAGCAGGGGGACCGGGGAGCTGTTTTTT.

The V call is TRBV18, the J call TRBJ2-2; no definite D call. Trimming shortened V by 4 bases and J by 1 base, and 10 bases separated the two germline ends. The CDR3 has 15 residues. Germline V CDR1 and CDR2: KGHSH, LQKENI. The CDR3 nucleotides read TGTGCCAGCTCACGAGATAATTTGAACACCGGGGAGCTGTTTTTT. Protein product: CASSRDNLNTGELFF. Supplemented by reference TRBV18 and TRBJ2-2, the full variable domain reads NAGVMQNPRHLVRRRGQEARLRCSPMKGHSHVYWYRQLPEEGLKFMVYLQKENIIDESGMPKERFSAEFPKEGPSILRIQQVVRGDSAAYFCASSRDNLNTGELFFGEGSRLTVL.

The CDR3 DNA sequence: TGTGCCAGCAGCCAAGATCGAGGGACAGGGCTGTTTTTT. Translating it yields CASSQDRGTGLFF. The chain couples TRBV4-2 to TRBJ1-4, with 9 bases aligning to TRBD1. Germline V CDR1 and CDR2: LGHNA, YNFKEQ. J lost 14 bases, V lost 0 bases, and 4 bases had no gene match. This CDR3 has 13 amino acids.

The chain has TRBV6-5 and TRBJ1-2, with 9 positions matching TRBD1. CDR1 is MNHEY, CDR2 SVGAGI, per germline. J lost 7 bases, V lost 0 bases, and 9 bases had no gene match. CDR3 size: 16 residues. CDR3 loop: CASSYSQRTGATGYTF. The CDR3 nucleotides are TGTGCCAGCAGTTACTCACAAAGGACAGGGGCGACTGGCTACACCTTC.

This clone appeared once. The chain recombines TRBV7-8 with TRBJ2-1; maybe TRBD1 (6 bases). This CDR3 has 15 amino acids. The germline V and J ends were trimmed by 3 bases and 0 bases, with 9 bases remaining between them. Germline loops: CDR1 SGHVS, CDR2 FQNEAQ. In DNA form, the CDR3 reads TGTGCCAGCAGCTTGATGGACAGCTCCTACAATGAGCAGTTCTTC. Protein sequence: CASSLMDSSYNEQFF.

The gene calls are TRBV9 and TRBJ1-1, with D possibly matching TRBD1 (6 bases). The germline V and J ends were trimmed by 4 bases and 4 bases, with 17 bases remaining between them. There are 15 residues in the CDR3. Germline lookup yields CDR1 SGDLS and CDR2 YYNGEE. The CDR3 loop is CASSSPRGSGTEAFF. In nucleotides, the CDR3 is TGTGCCAGCAGCTCTCCCAGGGGAAGCGGCACTGAAGCTTTCTTT. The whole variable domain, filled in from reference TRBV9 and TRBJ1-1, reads DSGVTQTPKHLITATGQRVTLRCSPRSGDLSVYWYQQSLDQGLQFLIQYYNGEERAKGNILERFSAQQFPDLHSELNLSSLELGDSALYFCASSSPRGSGTEAFFGQGTRLTVV.

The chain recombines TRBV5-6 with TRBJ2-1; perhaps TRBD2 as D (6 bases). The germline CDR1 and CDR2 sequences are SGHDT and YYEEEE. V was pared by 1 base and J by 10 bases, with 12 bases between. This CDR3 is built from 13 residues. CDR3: CASSLSGGDEQFF. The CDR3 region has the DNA TGTGCCAGCAGCTTGTCAGGAGGGGACGAGCAGTTCTTC.

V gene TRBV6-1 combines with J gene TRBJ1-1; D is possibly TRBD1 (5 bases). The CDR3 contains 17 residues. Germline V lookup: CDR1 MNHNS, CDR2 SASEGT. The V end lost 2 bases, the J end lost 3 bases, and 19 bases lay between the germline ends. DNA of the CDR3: TGTGCCAGCAGTGAAAATAGTGGGGGGGTGTATGACACTGAAGCTTTCTTT. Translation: CASSENSGGVYDTEAFF.

CDR3 loop: CSVERRGSYNEQFF. CDR3 nucleotide sequence: TGCAGCGTTGAACGACGCGGGAGTTACAATGAGCAGTTCTTC. The V call is TRBV29-1, the J call TRBJ2-1; 7 bases line up with TRBD2. The CDR3 is 14 residues long. V shed 2 bases and J 4 bases; nucleotides not matched to a gene: 5. Germline-derived CDR1 and CDR2 are SQVTM and ANQGSEA.

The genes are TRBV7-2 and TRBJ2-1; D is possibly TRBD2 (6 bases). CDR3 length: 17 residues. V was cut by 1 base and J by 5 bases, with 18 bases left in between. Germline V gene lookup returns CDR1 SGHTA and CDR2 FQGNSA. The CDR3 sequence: CASSLVGVLGGNNEQFF. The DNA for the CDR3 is TGTGCCAGCAGCTTAGTCGGGGTCCTTGGAGGGAACAATGAGCAGTTCTTC.